A single sample is the source of the 32 T cell receptor beta chains below, sequenced in a study of cytomegalovirus exposure and HLA in healthy donors. PCR amplification relied on 60 Vbeta primers (plus 13 Jbeta primers). Generated by immunoSEQ multiplex PCR, the TCRdb table keeps only in-frame clones and is missing some. Here the sample spans over 100,000 clones, roughly four fifths being singletons. Sequencing was carried out using PBMCs. Every receptor here comes from a woman in her forties or fifties in good health and CMV-seropositive.

This clone was seen only a few times. The rearrangement joins TRBV5-4 to TRBJ1-1, with D perhaps TRBD1 (6 bases). This CDR3 spans 14 amino acids. Germline loops: CDR1 SGHNT, CDR2 YYREEE (reference sequence). Trimming cost V 5 bases and J 6 bases, with 17 bases left between them. The CDR3 region has the DNA TGTGCCAGCAGGCCCCCTGGGGGCCTGGCTGAAGCTTTCTTT. This sequence encodes CASRPPGGLAEAFF.

The V and J genes are TRBV5-1 and TRBJ1-2; tentatively, D is TRBD1 (6 bases). CDR1 and CDR2 from the germline V gene are SGHRS and YFSETQ. The CDR3 runs to 14 residues. Trimming took 0 bases from V and 8 from J, leaving 14 bases between them. CDR3 sequence (DNA): TGCGCCAGCAGCTTGGAATTCTTGGGACAAGGCTACACCTTC. Translating gives CASSLEFLGQGYTF.

The chain combines TRBV7-9 with TRBJ1-6; 7 bases line up with TRBD1. The J segment lost 9 bases and the V segment lost 5 bases, leaving 7 bases of the junction unmatched. The germline CDR1 and CDR2 sequences are SEHNR and FQNEAQ (reference sequence). This CDR3 region has 14 residues. CDR3 protein: CASSPRQGSSPLHF. The CDR3 coding sequence is TGTGCCAGCAGCCCCCGACAGGGCAGTTCACCCCTCCACTTT. Drawing the rest from reference TRBV7-9 and TRBJ1-6, the complete variable domain is DTGVSQNPRHKITKRGQNVTFRCDPISEHNRLYWYRQTLGQGPEFLTYFQNEAQLEKSRLLSDRFSAERPKGSFSTLEIQRTEQGDSAMYLCASSPRQGSSPLHFGNGTRLTVT.

To note about this clone: The junction shows a germline mismatch at one end, possibly a read error. The V call is TRBV5-1, the J call TRBJ1-1; a possible D gene is TRBD1 (6 bases). The germline V gene encodes CDR1 SGHRS and CDR2 YFSETQ. There are 12 residues in the CDR3. CDR3 DNA sequence: TGCGCCAGCAGCTTGGTAGGGGGTGTCCCTCAATTT. It specifies CASSLVGGVPQF.

J is TRBJ2-7 and V is TRBV30; D remains unclear. V lost 0 bases and J lost 0, with 15 bases in between. CDR3 length equals 16 residues. Looked up from germline, CDR1 is GTSNPN and CDR2 is SVGIG (reference sequence). CDR3 residues: CAWSVFPLRSSYEQYF. In DNA, the CDR3 is TGTGCCTGGAGTGTATTCCCCCTACGGAGCTCCTACGAGCAGTACTTC.

V and J are TRBV2 and TRBJ2-1; D perhaps matches TRBD2 (5 bases). CDR1 is SNHLY and CDR2 is FYNNEI in the germline V gene. The V and J ends lost 4 bases and 15 bases respectively, with 13 bases between them. The length of the CDR3 is 11 residues. This chain's CDR3 is CASSVSGITFF. Here the CDR3 DNA reads TGTGCCAGCAGTGTATCCGGGATCACGTTCTTC.

The chain combines TRBV10-3 with TRBJ1-1, with 10 bases identical to TRBD1. Losses at the gene ends were 6 bases for V and 3 bases for J; bases not matched to a gene: 4. Germline V gives CDR1 ENHRY, CDR2 SYGVKD. The CDR3 extends over 14 amino acids. CDR3 in amino acids: CAISRQGADTEAFF. The CDR3, as DNA: TGTGCCATCAGCAGACAGGGGGCCGACACTGAAGCTTTCTTT.

J is TRBJ2-3 and V is TRBV5-1, with 11 bases identical to TRBD1. Germline V gene lookup returns CDR1 SGHRS and CDR2 YFSETQ. Germline trimming cut 5 bases from V and 4 bases from J; bases unmatched to any gene: 6. CDR3 length equals 15 residues. CDR3 DNA sequence: TGCGCCAGCAGTCCTGGGACAGGGGGAGCAGATACGCAGTATTTT. It translates to CASSPGTGGADTQYF.

V usage is TRBV6-4 and J usage is TRBJ2-5; maybe TRBD2 (6 bases). Germline loops: CDR1 MRHNA, CDR2 SNTAGT. This CDR3 is 14 amino acids long. V lost 4 bases and J lost 9, with 18 bases in between. CDR3 sequence: CASSGSWRWRAQYF. The CDR3 region has the DNA TGTGCCAGCAGTGGCTCTTGGCGGTGGAGGGCCCAGTACTTC.

The J gene is TRBJ2-1, the V gene TRBV5-1; maybe TRBD1 (5 bases). The V end lost 0 bases, the J end lost 12 bases, and 19 bases lay between the germline ends. This CDR3 region has 15 residues. Germline V gene data show CDR1 as SGHRS and CDR2 as YFSETQ. This chain's CDR3 is CASSLVLDNHVGQFF. CDR3 DNA sequence: TGCGCCAGCAGCTTGGTCCTGGACAACCACGTCGGGCAGTTCTTC.

The chain carries TRBV7-9 and TRBJ2-7, with 7 bases matching TRBD1. The CDR3 consists of 14 residues. Germline-derived CDR1 and CDR2 are SEHNR and FQNEAQ (reference sequence). V trimming: 5 bases; J trimming: 3 bases; junction bases outside the gene matches: 7. CDR3 protein: CASSPGTEIYEQYF. CDR3 DNA: TGTGCCAGCAGCCCAGGGACAGAAATCTACGAGCAGTACTTC.

This chain links TRBV7-9 with TRBJ1-1; D gene uncertain. The CDR3 loop spans 14 amino acids. Germline-derived CDR1 and CDR2 are SEHNR and FQNEAQ (reference sequence). The V end was cut by 3 bases, the J end by 1 base, with 9 bases between. CDR3 sequence reads: CASSFERENTEAFF. The CDR3 nucleotides read TGTGCCAGCAGCTTCGAGAGGGAGAACACTGAAGCTTTCTTT.

The chain links TRBV5-8 to TRBJ1-2, with 7 bases that match TRBD1. The CDR3 has 16 amino acids. The V and J ends lost 1 base and 0 bases, in that order; junction bases with no gene match: 6. Germline V gene lookup returns CDR1 SGHTS and CDR2 YDEGEE. The CDR3 region has the DNA TGTGCCAGCAGCTTGCGTGTCGGGACAGCTAACTATGGCTACACCTTC. This sequence encodes CASSLRVGTANYGYTF.

The rearrangement links TRBV28 to TRBJ1-5; 7 nucleotides align to TRBD1. Germline V gene lookup returns CDR1 MDHEN and CDR2 SYDVKM. The J segment lost 2 bases and the V segment lost 8 bases, leaving 0 bases of the junction unmatched. The CDR3 runs 12 residues. In DNA, the CDR3 is TGTGCCAGCGGGACAGGCAATCAGCCCCAGCATTTT. Translated: CASGTGNQPQHF. Using reference TRBV28 and TRBJ1-5 for the parts outside the CDR3, the full variable domain is DVKVTQSSRYLVKRTGEKVFLECVQDMDHENMFWYRQDPGLGLRLIYFSYDVKMKEKGDIPEGYSVSREKKERFSLILESASTNQTSMYLCASGTGNQPQHFGDGTRLSIL.

The J gene is TRBJ2-3, the V gene TRBV28, with 11 bases identical to TRBD2. Trimming took 2 bases from V and 3 from J; bases not matched to a gene: 4. CDR1 and CDR2 from the germline V gene are MDHEN and SYDVKM. This CDR3 is 16 amino acids long. CDR3 protein: CASSLVLAGETDTQYF. CDR3 nucleotides: TGTGCCAGCAGTTTAGTACTAGCGGGAGAGACAGATACGCAGTATTTT.

The chain recombines TRBV29-1 with TRBJ1-4; D possibly corresponds to TRBD1 (6 bases). The CDR3 totals 12 residues. Germline assignment: CDR1 SQVTM and CDR2 ANQGSEA. The ends were cut back, 4 bases at V and 6 bases at J, with 9 bases in the middle. The CDR3 DNA reads as TGCAGCGTTGTAGGGGGGGATGAAAAACTGTTTTTT. It encodes CSVVGGDEKLFF.

The chain carries TRBV19 and TRBJ1-5; 7 nucleotides agree with TRBD1. V was pared by 6 bases and J by 3 bases, with 5 bases of the junction left unmatched. Germline V gene lookup returns CDR1 LNHDA and CDR2 SQIVND (reference sequence). The CDR3 has 14 amino acids. The CDR3 loop reads CASSPGQINQPQHF. The DNA of the CDR3 is TGTGCCAGTAGCCCGGGACAGATCAATCAGCCCCAGCATTTT.

The chain recombines TRBV6-5 with TRBJ2-5; D gene uncertain. The CDR3 totals 12 residues. Germline lookup yields CDR1 MNHEY and CDR2 SVGAGI. The V end was cut by 2 bases, the J end by 3 bases, with 4 bases between. The CDR3 loop is CASSYSKETQYF. In nucleotides, the CDR3 is TGTGCCAGCAGTTACAGCAAAGAGACCCAGTACTTC.

This clone was recorded a few times. This rearrangement joins TRBV6-4 to TRBJ1-2; TRBD1 matches at 9 bases. Germline trimming cut 3 bases from V and 7 bases from J; bases unmatched to any gene: 12. Germline CDR1 is MRHNA and CDR2 is SNTAGT. The CDR3 is made up of 16 amino acids. The CDR3 region is CASSDFNRGPIGGYTF. DNA for the CDR3: TGTGCCAGCAGTGATTTCAACAGGGGGCCCATCGGTGGCTACACCTTC.

CDR3 loop: CASSLDGQPQHF. CDR3 bases: TGTGCCAGCAGCTTAGACGGTCAGCCCCAGCATTTT. The chain employs TRBV7-2 and TRBJ1-5; D ambiguous. Trimming took off 1 base at V and 6 bases at J, with 4 bases between the two ends. This CDR3 region has 12 residues. Germline lookup yields CDR1 SGHTA and CDR2 FQGNSA. The full variable domain, rest sourced from reference TRBV7-2 and TRBJ1-5, is GAGVSQSPSNKVTEKGKDVELRCDPISGHTALYWYRQSLGQGLEFLIYFQGNSAPDKSGLPSDRFSAERTGGSVSTLTIQRTQQEDSAVYLCASSLDGQPQHFGDGTRLSIL.

This chain connects TRBV5-1 to TRBJ2-2; D may be TRBD2 (5 bases). The germline V gene has CDR1 SGHRS and CDR2 YFSETQ. Deletions cut 5 bases from V and 1 base from J, with 6 bases between. This CDR3 region has 13 residues. The CDR3 DNA reads as TGCGCCAGCAGAGAGGGGAACACCGGGGAGCTGTTTTTT. It yields the protein CASREGNTGELFF. Full variable domain (remainder filled in from reference TRBV5-1 and TRBJ2-2): KAGVTQTPRYLIKTRGQQVTLSCSPISGHRSVSWYQQTPGQGLQFLFEYFSETQRNKGNFPGRFSGRQFSNSRSEMNVSTLELGDSALYLCASREGNTGELFFGEGSRLTVL.

V gene TRBV14 combines with J gene TRBJ2-2; D unresolved. Deletions cut 1 base from V and 4 bases from J, with 19 bases between. The CDR3 totals 18 residues. The germline V gene has CDR1 SGHDN and CDR2 FVKESK. The DNA for the CDR3 is TGTGCCAGCAGCCAAGGAGACCCTACGCCCCGGAGCACCGGGGAGCTGTTTTTT. It translates to CASSQGDPTPRSTGELFF.

This chain uses TRBV5-1 with TRBJ1-5, with TRBD1 matching 7 bases. This CDR3 comprises 14 residues. V gave up 1 base and J gave up 8 bases; unmatched junction bases: 6. CDR1 is SGHRS and CDR2 is YFSETQ in the germline V gene. The DNA for the CDR3 is TGCGCCAGCAGCTTGTCGGGACAGTCGGAGCCCCAGCATTTT. Protein product: CASSLSGQSEPQHF.

This chain joins TRBV4-1 and TRBJ1-1, with no clear D. The CDR3 is 14 amino acids. CDR1 is MGHRA, CDR2 YSYEKL, per germline. V lost 4 bases and J 1 base, leaving 10 bases between the germline ends. CDR3 nucleotides: TGCGCCAGCAGCCTATCCACTCCGAACACTGAAGCTTTCTTT. As protein: CASSLSTPNTEAFF.

CDR3 residues: CASSWRGRDYGYTF. As DNA, the CDR3 is TGTGCCAGCAGCTGGAGGGGTAGGGACTATGGCTACACCTTC. The V gene is TRBV5-6, the J gene TRBJ1-2, with D possibly TRBD1 on 5 matching bases. Trimming cost V 3 bases and J 3 bases, with 12 bases left between them. The germline gives CDR1 SGHDT, CDR2 YYEEEE. This CDR3 is 14 amino acids long.

In its sample, this clone was seen a few times. V and J are TRBV19 and TRBJ1-3; D gene unclear. The V gene's germline CDR1 is LNHDA and CDR2 SQIVND (reference sequence). This CDR3 has 17 amino acids. V was trimmed by 3 bases and J by 4 bases, leaving 19 bases between them. For the CDR3, the DNA is TGTGCCAGTAGTATCTGGACCATCGGGGTTTCCGGAAACACCATATATTTT. Its protein is CASSIWTIGVSGNTIYF.

The chain has TRBV5-4 and TRBJ2-1, with TRBD2 matching over 7 bases. This CDR3 region has 14 residues. CDR1 is SGHNT and CDR2 is YYREEE in the germline V gene (reference sequence). Trimming took 9 bases from V and 3 from J; bases not matched to a gene: 9. The CDR3 loop is CATSSPGGYNEQFF. CDR3 DNA sequence: TGTGCCACCTCCTCGCCGGGGGGCTACAATGAGCAGTTCTTC.

Details on this clone: Given the absence of the conserved phenylalanine or tryptophan at the CDR3 end, a read error is likely. This chain uses TRBV7-9 with TRBJ1-2, with 7 nucleotides matching TRBD1. V dropped 1 base and J dropped 3; count of bases not matched to a gene: 2. The CDR3 is made up of 14 amino acids. CDR1 is SEHNR, CDR2 FQNEAQ, per germline (reference sequence). The CDR3 region is CASSLGQGDYGYTL. The DNA of the CDR3 is TGTGCCAGCAGCTTAGGACAGGGAGACTATGGCTACACCCTC.

The chain joins TRBV28 to TRBJ1-3; D may be TRBD1 (5 bases). The CDR3 has 16 amino acids. Trimming cost V 7 bases and J 0 bases, with 16 bases left between them. Germline values: CDR1 MDHEN, CDR2 SYDVKM. CDR3 residues: CASNPWGGGSGNTIYF. The CDR3 DNA sequence: TGTGCCAGCAATCCTTGGGGGGGTGGCTCTGGAAACACCATATATTTT.

The chain uses TRBV5-5 and TRBJ1-5, with D maybe TRBD1 (5 bases). This CDR3 has 17 residues. Trimming removed 0 bases at V and 4 bases at J, with 17 bases between. From germline, CDR1 is SGHKS and CDR2 YYEKEE (reference sequence). The DNA of the CDR3 is TGTGCCAGCAGCTTGGTGTGGGCAGGGAGGGATAATCAGCCCCAGCATTTT. Translated, it gives CASSLVWAGRDNQPQHF.

This chain connects TRBV10-3 to TRBJ2-7; 10 nucleotides match TRBD1. Losses at the gene ends were 5 bases for V and 2 bases for J; bases not matched to a gene: 6. The germline V gene encodes CDR1 ENHRY and CDR2 SYGVKD. The CDR3 length is 15 residues. CDR3 nucleotide sequence: TGTGCCATCAGTCGTGGACAGGGGGGTCCCTACGAGCAGTACTTC. Translation gives CAISRGQGGPYEQYF.

The chain joins TRBV6-5 to TRBJ1-5, with D tentatively TRBD1 (5 bases). From germline, CDR1 is MNHEY and CDR2 SVGAGI. V was shortened by 10 bases and J by 7 bases, with 14 bases between the two germline ends. The CDR3 is 12 amino acids. The CDR3 region has the DNA TGTGCCACCCCTGGGAGGGACCAGCCCCAGCATTTT. Amino acid sequence: CATPGRDQPQHF.